Each of the 28 T cell receptor beta chains below was sequenced from the same sample in a study of T cells in Graves' hyperthyroidism and ophthalmopathy (dated by TCRdb to between 2017 and 2020). The library was produced with multiplex PCR. Data came from an Illumina HiSeq 2000. Amplification of TCR beta CDR3 regions was carried out from RNA transcripts. The TCR CDR3 was subjected to a first round of RT-PCR using the HTBI primer set and the Qiagen OneStep RT-PCR kit. The raw public reads went through TCRdb reprocessing: fastp at Q25, MiXCR clone calling, in-frame beta chains kept. Every CDR3 protein is listed once, alongside the most common genes and DNA of its rows. The sample has fewer than 550,000 distinct CDR3 sequences on record, around a sixth of them singletons. The ten largest clones add up to approximately 8% of the sample. Sequencing used blood. The receptor set was obtained from a woman aged 18 to 35 with Graves' hyperthyroidism.

This clonotype came up many times. This rearrangement joins TRBV3-1 to TRBJ2-5, with D perhaps given as TRBD1 or TRBD2 (5 bases each). V lost 3 bases to trimming and J lost 7 bases, with 18 bases between them. This CDR3 comprises 15 residues. Per germline, CDR1 LGHDT and CDR2 YNNKEL (reference sequence). CDR3 DNA sequence: TGTGCCAGCAGCCAGAACCCCGGGACCGAGGGGACCCAGTACTTC. Its translation is CASSQNPGTEGTQYF.

Ten or more counts support this clonotype. The J gene is TRBJ2-5, the V gene TRBV6-1; 7 bases map to TRBD1. CDR1 is MNHNS and CDR2 is SASEGT in the germline V gene. This CDR3 is 14 amino acids long. The V gene end was trimmed by 5 bases and the J gene end by 2 bases; junction bases not matched to a gene: 5. The CDR3, as DNA: TGTGCCAGCAGTTCCTCGACAGGGCAAGAGACCCAGTACTTC. This translates into CASSSSTGQETQYF.

This clonotype was counted at least ten times. The genes are TRBV2 and TRBJ1-2, with unresolved D. V lost 2 bases and J 0 bases, leaving 4 bases between the germline ends. CDR3 length equals 13 residues. Germline-derived CDR1 and CDR2 are SNHLY and FYNNEI. CDR3 coding DNA: TGTGCCAGCAGTGAAAGCACTAACTATGGCTACACCTTC. As protein: CASSESTNYGYTF.

This clonotype was recorded many times. V gene TRBV9 combines with J gene TRBJ2-3; no clear D gene. CDR3 length: 13 residues. From germline, CDR1 is SGDLS and CDR2 YYNGEE. V was pared by 0 bases and J by 1 base, with 3 bases between. The CDR3 DNA reads as TGTGCCAGCAGCGTAGGGGGCACAGATACGCAGTATTTT. It yields the protein CASSVGGTDTQYF.

This clonotype was seen repeatedly, ten times or more. V usage is TRBV7-3 and J usage is TRBJ2-2; possibly TRBD1 or TRBD2 for D (6 bases each). This CDR3 is built from 15 residues. The V gene's germline CDR1 is SGHTA and CDR2 FQGTGA. V was trimmed by 5 bases and J by 5 bases, leaving 15 bases between them. The CDR3 DNA is TGTGCCAGCAGCCCCGGGGGCTGGGGGACCGGGGAGCTGTTTTTT. Encoded protein: CASSPGGWGTGELFF.

This clonotype was counted ten times or more. The chain carries TRBV5-1 and TRBJ2-3; possible D gene TRBD2, 5 bases. Trimming took 4 bases from V and 1 from J, leaving 13 bases between them. Germline V lookup: CDR1 SGHRS, CDR2 YFSETQ. The CDR3 is 15 residues long. The CDR3 region is CASSAFWGGTDTQYF. CDR3 in DNA: TGCGCCAGCAGCGCCTTCTGGGGAGGCACAGATACGCAGTATTTT. Supplemented by reference TRBV5-1 and TRBJ2-3, the full variable domain reads KAGVTQTPRYLIKTRGQQVTLSCSPISGHRSVSWYQQTPGQGLQFLFEYFSETQRNKGNFPGRFSGRQFSNSRSEMNVSTLELGDSALYLCASSAFWGGTDTQYFGPGTRLTVL.

This clonotype was detected ten times or more. This sequence joins TRBV15 and TRBJ2-3; 12 nucleotides line up with TRBD2. The germline CDR1 and CDR2 sequences are LNHNV and YYDKDF (reference sequence). With V trimmed by 1 base and J by 4 bases, 6 bases remained unmatched. The CDR3 has 17 amino acids. The CDR3: CATSRGGASGGADTQYF. For the CDR3, the DNA is TGTGCCACCAGCAGAGGAGGGGCTAGCGGGGGGGCAGATACGCAGTATTTT.

This clonotype was counted many times. The chain employs TRBV7-9 and TRBJ1-2; 8 bases fit TRBD1. The CDR3 is 15 amino acids. The J segment lost 2 bases and the V segment lost 4 bases, leaving 6 bases of the junction unmatched. Germline V gene lookup returns CDR1 SEHNR and CDR2 FQNEAQ (reference sequence). CDR3 nucleotide sequence: TGTGCCAGCAGCTGGACAGGGAAAAAGAACTATGGCTACACCTTC. Translated: CASSWTGKKNYGYTF.

This clonotype was counted ten times or more. This rearrangement joins TRBV5-8 to TRBJ2-1, with 8 bases identical to TRBD2. V shed 3 bases and J 6 bases; nucleotides not matched to a gene: 8. Germline V gene lookup returns CDR1 SGHTS and CDR2 YDEGEE. The CDR3 spans 15 residues. Here the CDR3 DNA reads TGTGCCAGCAGCTGGGGGCTAGCGGGCTTCAATGAGCAGTTCTTC. Translation gives CASSWGLAGFNEQFF. Combining the CDR3 with reference TRBV5-8 and TRBJ2-1 gives the whole variable domain EAGVTQSPTHLIKTRGQQATLRCSPISGHTSVYWYQQALGLGLQFLLWYDEGEERNRGNFPPRFSGRQFPNYSSELNVNALELEDSALYLCASSWGLAGFNEQFFGPGTRLTVL.

In its sample, this clonotype was seen once. The V call is TRBV2, the J call TRBJ2-1, with 9 bases lining up with TRBD2. V was clipped by 8 bases and J by 7 bases; unmatched bases: 6. CDR1 is SNHLY and CDR2 is FYNNEI in the germline V gene. This CDR3 has 13 residues. CDR3 DNA: TGTGCCAGCCGGCGCGGGAGGGGGAATGAGCAGTTCTTC. This codes for CASRRGRGNEQFF.

In its sample, this clonotype was seen many times. The V gene is TRBV30, the J gene TRBJ2-7; D gene unclear. V gave up 7 bases and J gave up 6 bases, with 19 bases separating them. The CDR3 loop spans 13 amino acids. Looked up from germline, CDR1 is GTSNPN and CDR2 is SVGIG (reference sequence). CDR3 sequence reads: CAFAKVSTTEQYF. Written as DNA, the CDR3 is TGTGCCTTCGCCAAGGTCTCCACTACCGAGCAGTACTTC.

Ten or more counts support this clonotype. The chain couples TRBV3-1 to TRBJ2-2; no clear D. With 2 bases removed from V and 4 bases from J, the gap between germline ends came to 17 bases. Germline V gives CDR1 LGHDT, CDR2 YNNKEL (reference sequence). The CDR3 extends over 17 amino acids. This CDR3 reads CASSQRDPSLGTGELFF. CDR3 nucleotides: TGTGCCAGCAGCCAAAGAGACCCTTCCTTGGGCACCGGGGAGCTGTTTTTT.

Many counts were recorded for this clonotype. The J gene is TRBJ2-3, the V gene TRBV5-8; D is unresolved. CDR1 is SGHTS and CDR2 is YDEGEE in the germline V gene. The CDR3 runs to 14 residues. V was shortened by 2 bases and J by 2 bases, with 9 bases between the two germline ends. In nucleotides, the CDR3 is TGTGCCAGCAGCTTTGGTGCTAACACAGATACGCAGTATTTT. Translating it yields CASSFGANTDTQYF.

This clonotype was seen many times. This sequence joins TRBV12-3 or TRBV12-4 and TRBJ2-3; 8 positions agree with TRBD2. The trim removed 6 bases at V and 4 bases at J, leaving 15 bases unmatched. This CDR3 region has 17 residues. The CDR3 here is CASSHWGSGSNSDTQYF. The CDR3 nucleotides are TGTGCCAGCAGCCATTGGGGGAGCGGGAGCAATTCAGATACGCAGTATTTT.

This clonotype was observed many times. J is TRBJ1-2 and V is TRBV19; D is unresolved. Trimming shortened V by 4 bases and J by 0 bases, and 9 bases separated the two germline ends. The CDR3 covers 14 residues. Germline assignment: CDR1 LNHDA and CDR2 SQIVND (reference sequence). In nucleotides, the CDR3 is TGTGCCAGTAGTAGCCAAGTCGCTAACTATGGCTACACCTTC. Its protein is CASSSQVANYGYTF.

This clonotype was detected a few times. The chain employs TRBV29-1 and TRBJ2-2; D is possibly TRBD1 or TRBD2 (5 bases each). The CDR3 totals 11 residues. Germline V gene sequence: CDR1 SQVTM, CDR2 ANQGSEA. The V end lost 6 bases, the J end lost 14 bases, and 16 bases lay between the germline ends. This CDR3 is CSVHRPGLLFF. As DNA, the CDR3 is TGCAGCGTCCATCGACCGGGGCTCCTGTTTTTT.

This clonotype was observed many times. V gene TRBV3-1 combines with J gene TRBJ1-5; 8 bases agree with TRBD1. This CDR3 has 14 amino acids. In germline, CDR1 is LGHDT, CDR2 YNNKEL (reference sequence). The J segment lost 7 bases and the V segment lost 0 bases, leaving 2 bases of the junction unmatched. CDR3 DNA: TGTGCCAGCAGCCAAGACAACAGGGGGCAGCCCCAGCATTTT. Translated, it gives CASSQDNRGQPQHF.

This clonotype appeared many times. The chain employs TRBV12-3 or TRBV12-4 and TRBJ2-3, with 9 bases aligning to TRBD2. The CDR3 has 15 amino acids. V shed 7 bases and J 6 bases; nucleotides not matched to a gene: 11. CDR3 sequence reads: CASTAIAGASDTQYF. Written as DNA, the CDR3 is TGTGCCAGCACCGCAATAGCGGGGGCATCCGATACGCAGTATTTT.

The chain has TRBV7-9 and TRBJ2-5; 8 nucleotides line up with TRBD1. With V trimmed by 5 bases and J by 5 bases, 7 bases remained unmatched. The CDR3 spans 14 residues. CDR1 is SEHNR and CDR2 is FQNEAQ in the germline V gene (reference sequence). The CDR3 region has the DNA TGTGCCAGCAGCCAGACAGGGGATACGGAGACCCAGTACTTC. It encodes CASSQTGDTETQYF.

This clonotype was recorded many times. The chain is built from TRBV2 and TRBJ1-6, with 12 bases matching TRBD1. The CDR3 is 13 residues long. The germline gives CDR1 SNHLY, CDR2 FYNNEI. V lost 7 bases to trimming and J lost 13 bases; unmatched junction nucleotides: 5. CDR3 region: CASTGQGARPLHF. The CDR3 DNA is TGTGCCAGCACGGGACAGGGGGCGAGGCCCCTCCACTTT.

This clonotype was observed a few times. The chain recombines TRBV5-1 with TRBJ2-7; 7 bases align to TRBD1. Trimming removed 4 bases from V and 3 bases from J; junction bases left unmatched: 4. The CDR3 is 13 amino acids. Germline V gene lookup returns CDR1 SGHRS and CDR2 YFSETQ. CDR3 in amino acids: CASSPGQHYEQYF. The CDR3 DNA reads TGCGCCAGCAGCCCGGGACAGCACTACGAGCAGTACTTC.

This rearrangement joins TRBV5-4 to TRBJ2-5, with 11 nucleotides matching TRBD1. V was pared by 2 bases and J by 6 bases, with 6 bases of the junction left unmatched. Looked up from germline, CDR1 is SGHNT and CDR2 is YYREEE (reference sequence). The CDR3 runs to 15 residues. The DNA of the CDR3 is TGTGCCAGCAGCTTCGGACAGGGGGCGGGAAAGACCCAGTACTTC. The encoded protein is CASSFGQGAGKTQYF.

This clonotype was picked up many times. The chain joins TRBV27 to TRBJ2-7; TRBD2 might be the D (6 bases). V was trimmed by 3 bases and J by 3 bases, leaving 9 bases between them. The germline gives CDR1 MNHEY, CDR2 SMNVEV (reference sequence). The CDR3 runs 13 residues. The CDR3 here is CASSFRGGYEQYF. In nucleotides, the CDR3 is TGTGCCAGCAGTTTTCGGGGAGGCTACGAGCAGTACTTC.

This clonotype was observed a few times. The chain recombines TRBV29-1 with TRBJ1-2; D possibly corresponds to TRBD1 (6 bases). V shed 4 bases and J shed 5 bases, with 11 bases lying between them. Germline CDR1 SQVTM, CDR2 ANQGSEA. This CDR3 has 12 residues. CDR3 in DNA: TGCAGCGTTGTGAGGGGGGGATATGGCTACACCTTC. Its translation: CSVVRGGYGYTF. The whole variable domain, filled in from reference TRBV29-1 and TRBJ1-2, reads SAVISQKPSRDICQRGTSLTIQCQVDSQVTMMFWYRQQPGQSLTLIATANQGSEATYESGFVIDKFPISRPNLTFSTLTVSNMSPEDSSIYLCSVVRGGYGYTFGSGTRLTVV.

This clonotype was recorded at least ten times. This sequence joins TRBV20-1 and TRBJ1-6; 7 bases agree with TRBD1. The junction had 14 bases not matched to a gene; V was cut back by 5 bases and J by 4 bases. Looked up from germline, CDR1 is DFQATT and CDR2 is SNEGSKA (reference sequence). The CDR3 runs to 17 residues. Written as DNA, the CDR3 is TGCAGTGCTGGGGGTCAACAGGGGAAAGGGTATAATTCACCCCTCCACTTT. It is translated as CSAGGQQGKGYNSPLHF.

This clonotype has at least ten counts. The V call is TRBV28, the J call TRBJ1-5; no clear D. The germline V gene encodes CDR1 MDHEN and CDR2 SYDVKM. This CDR3 region has 14 residues. Trimming shortened V by 10 bases and J by 3 bases, and 16 bases separated the two germline ends. CDR3 sequence reads: CATIRGANNQPQHF. CDR3 DNA sequence: TGTGCCACCATCCGGGGTGCCAACAATCAGCCCCAGCATTTT.

In its sample, this clonotype was seen many times. This rearrangement joins TRBV12-3 or TRBV12-4 to TRBJ2-7; TRBD2 aligns across 9 bases. The CDR3 runs to 14 residues. The J segment lost 1 base and the V segment lost 7 bases, leaving 5 bases of the junction unmatched. DNA for the CDR3: TGTGCCAGCACCCTGACTAGCGGTTCCTACGAGCAGTACTTC. It specifies CASTLTSGSYEQYF.

This clonotype was counted a few times. The chain employs TRBV7-2 and TRBJ1-2, with D perhaps TRBD1 (6 bases). The CDR3 contains 16 residues. Per the germline V gene, CDR1 is SGHTA and CDR2 is FQGNSA. V was cut by 6 bases and J by 2 bases, with 19 bases left in between. This chain's CDR3 is CASRPTGPSKNYGYTF. The CDR3 nucleotides are TGTGCCAGCAGGCCGACAGGTCCCTCTAAAAACTATGGCTACACCTTC.